A selection of T cell receptor beta chains follows, all from one sample in a study of control samples from healthy donors and cancer patients. Only in-frame clones appear in the TCRdb table, and some are missing; sequencing was by immunoSEQ multiplex PCR. Among roughly 80,000 clones, about 88% were seen once, and the ten largest hold 5.7%. The source material was blood. The receptors originated from a woman aged 45-65 years in good health. Each CDR3 is given with its conserved first and last residue. A D gene is named only where the DNA matches it firmly. Rows give clone size only sometimes, using once, few, many, or a class for an expanded clone.

d_gene	j_gene	abundance	v_gene	CDR3nt	CDR3aa
.	TRBJ1-2	once	TRBV3-1/TRBV3-2	TGTGCCAGCAGCCAAGCCCAAAGGAACTATGGCTACACCTTC	CASSQAQRNYGYTF
.	TRBJ1-2	.	TRBV5-1	TGCGCCAGCAGCTTGTGGGGCAACGGGGGCTACACCTTC	CASSLWGNGGYTF
.	TRBJ1-2	.	TRBV6-1	TGTGCCAGCAGTGAATCCGGGTACTATGGCTACACCTTC	CASSESGYYGYTF
.	TRBJ2-3	.	TRBV6-1	TGTGCCAGCAGTGATTATTTACAAACGCAGTATTTT	CASSDYLQTQYF
.	TRBJ1-1	.	TRBV3-1/TRBV3-2	TGTGCCAGCAGCCTACAGGGTAAGCCTGAAGCTTTCTTT	CASSLQGKPEAFF
TRBD2	TRBJ2-1	.	TRBV19	TGTGCCAGTACACAAAGCGGGGGATACAATGAGCAGTTCTTC	CASTQSGGYNEQFF
.	TRBJ2-5	.	TRBV2	TGTGCCAGCACTAGGGGGGGACAAGAGACCCAGTACTTC	CASTRGGQETQYF
.	TRBJ2-2	.	TRBV5-1	TGCGCCAGCAGCTTAGGACTGAACACCGGGGAGCTGTTTTTT	CASSLGLNTGELFF
.	TRBJ2-5	.	TRBV20-1	TGCAGTGCTAGTGGGCAGAATCAAAAAGAGACCCAGTACTTC	CSASGQNQKETQYF
.	TRBJ1-4	.	TRBV11-2	TGTGCCAGCAGCTTAGCGGGGGGGCCTAAGGTTATGTTTTTT	CASSLAGGPKVMFF
TRBD1	TRBJ2-4	few	TRBV27	TGTGCCAGCAGTTTAAAGGGACAGGGATGGACCTTTGGAAACATTCAGTACTTC	CASSLKGQGWTFGNIQYF
.	TRBJ2-6	.	TRBV5-4	TGTGCCAGCAGCACCCTCGGAAAATTCTCTGGGGCCAACGTCCTGACTTTC	CASSTLGKFSGANVLTF
.	TRBJ2-3	.	TRBV5-5	TGTGCCAGCAGCTGGGATGGGGTAAGCACAGATACGCAGTATTTT	CASSWDGVSTDTQYF
.	TRBJ2-5	.	TRBV2	TGTGCCAGCAGCGGGCAAGAGACCCAGTACTTC	CASSGQETQYF
.	TRBJ2-6	few	TRBV3-1/TRBV3-2	TGTGCCAGCAGCCAAGTATACGGCTCTGGGGCCAACGTCCTGACTTTC	CASSQVYGSGANVLTF
TRBD2	TRBJ2-3	.	TRBV19	TGTGCCAGTAGTGCGATACCCGGACTAGTTGGCGTCGGGAGCACAGATACGCAGTATTTT	CASSAIPGLVGVGSTDTQYF
TRBD1	TRBJ1-6	.	TRBV5-6	TGTGCCAGCAGCGGCCGACAGGGTTACTCACCCCTCCACTTT	CASSGRQGYSPLHF
TRBD2	TRBJ2-7	.	TRBV4-2	TGTGCCAGCAGCATGACTAGCGGGGCCACCTACGAGCAGTACTTC	CASSMTSGATYEQYF
.	TRBJ1-4	.	TRBV5-1	TGCGCCAGCAGCCCGGGGACATCTGAAAAACTGTTTTTT	CASSPGTSEKLFF
.	TRBJ2-3	.	TRBV7-7	TGTGCCAGCAGCTTAGGAGTAGAGAGCACAGATACGCAGTATTTT	CASSLGVESTDTQYF
.	TRBJ1-1	few	TRBV7-9	TGTGCCAGCAGCCCGGGTCAGGGCGAGGATGGAGCTTTCTTT	CASSPGQGEDGAFF
TRBD2	TRBJ2-1	few	TRBV6-5	TGTGCCAGCAGCTGGAGCGGGGGTAGCGATGAGCAGTTCTTC	CASSWSGGSDEQFF